This TCR beta chain was obtained from a study of T-cell memory formation after mild COVID-19. In TCRdb, the 5' RACE reads were re-called with MiXCR into one record per CDR3 protein. The profile covers approximately 46,000 distinct CDR3 sequences, with 9.5% to 15% appearing a single time and 24% taken by the ten largest. This clonotype was found a few times. CDR1 is MNHEY and CDR2 is SVGAGI in the germline V gene. V lost 0 bases, J lost 2 bases, and 10 bases stayed unmatched. The CDR3 has 18 amino acids. The clonotype comes from a man between 18 and 29 years old who had mild COVID-19 (a few samples of this study predate the infection). Cell type and time point are not known. Sequencing was performed on PBMCs or a T cell subset sorted from them (not recorded which). V and J are TRBV6-5 and TRBJ2-3; 8 bases are shared with TRBD2. The CDR3 DNA reads TGTGCCAGCAGTTACTCGAAATCTGGCGGGGGGTTCACAGATACGCAGTATTTT. It translates to CASSYSKSGGGFTDTQYF.